The 30 T cell receptor beta chains listed next were all sequenced from one sample in a study of blood T cell repertoires in COVID-19 (dated by TCRdb to about 2020). The library was made by the immunoSEQ multiplex PCR assay. TCRdb's version of the immuneACCESS table is confined to in-frame rearrangements and falls short of the full clone set. An unresolved V gene accounts for under half of the shortfall where checked; the remainder is of unknown origin. The sample profile shows 100,000 to 150,000 clones; approximately 90% of them were found once. About 17% of the sample goes to the ten largest clones. Sequenced: peripheral blood. Source of these receptors: a man aged 50-60 years with active or convalescent COVID-19.

The chain is built from TRBV5-1 and TRBJ2-7, with 11 bases fitting TRBD2. Germline trimming cut 0 bases from V and 1 base from J; bases unmatched to any gene: 6. The CDR3 runs to 17 residues. CDR1 and CDR2 from the germline V gene are SGHRS and YFSETQ. Here the CDR3 reads CASSLATGLAVSYEQYF. In DNA, the CDR3 is TGCGCCAGCAGCTTGGCAACGGGACTAGCGGTTTCCTACGAGCAGTACTTC. Variable domain in full (rest from reference TRBV5-1 and TRBJ2-7): KAGVTQTPRYLIKTRGQQVTLSCSPISGHRSVSWYQQTPGQGLQFLFEYFSETQRNKGNFPGRFSGRQFSNSRSEMNVSTLELGDSALYLCASSLATGLAVSYEQYFGPGTRLTVT.

The chain uses TRBV4-2 and TRBJ2-2; 8 bases match TRBD2. J gave up 5 bases and V 5 bases, and 7 bases lay outside the gene matches. Germline lookup yields CDR1 LGHNA and CDR2 YNFKEQ. The CDR3 is made up of 15 amino acids. The CDR3 DNA sequence: TGTGCCAGCAGCTCTGGGACTAGAGGAACCGGGGAGCTGTTTTTT. It codes for CASSSGTRGTGELFF.

The J gene is TRBJ2-5, the V gene TRBV7-6, with a possible D match to TRBD1 (5 bases). The CDR3 is 12 residues long. The germline gives CDR1 SGHVS, CDR2 FNYEAQ. Trimming removed 1 base from V and 9 bases from J, with 9 bases in between. CDR3 in amino acids: CASSLGQPPQYF. CDR3 in DNA: TGTGCCAGCAGCTTAGGACAGCCGCCCCAGTACTTC.

The V and J genes are TRBV28 and TRBJ1-1, with 7 nucleotides matching TRBD1. This CDR3 comprises 13 residues. CDR1 and CDR2 from the germline V gene are MDHEN and SYDVKM. V dropped 7 bases and J dropped 4; count of bases not matched to a gene: 6. CDR3 in amino acids: CASTATGPTEAFF. CDR3 sequence (DNA): TGTGCCAGCACCGCGACAGGGCCCACTGAAGCTTTCTTT. Using reference TRBV28 and TRBJ1-1 for the parts outside the CDR3, the full variable domain is DVKVTQSSRYLVKRTGEKVFLECVQDMDHENMFWYRQDPGLGLRLIYFSYDVKMKEKGDIPEGYSVSREKKERFSLILESASTNQTSMYLCASTATGPTEAFFGQGTRLTVV.

The chain has TRBV28 and TRBJ2-2, with 10 positions matching TRBD2. Unmatched junction bases numbered 12, after V lost 7 bases and J lost 4 bases. This CDR3 has 17 amino acids. CDR1 and CDR2 from the germline V gene are MDHEN and SYDVKM. The CDR3 DNA reads TGTGCCAGCATCCGCAGATTCTTAGCGGGGGGCACCGGGGAGCTGTTTTTT. Translating it yields CASIRRFLAGGTGELFF. The whole variable domain, filled in from reference TRBV28 and TRBJ2-2, reads DVKVTQSSRYLVKRTGEKVFLECVQDMDHENMFWYRQDPGLGLRLIYFSYDVKMKEKGDIPEGYSVSREKKERFSLILESASTNQTSMYLCASIRRFLAGGTGELFFGEGSRLTVL.

This chain connects TRBV4-1 to TRBJ1-5; D gene unclear. Trimming pared 4 bases from V and 0 bases from J, leaving 10 bases between. The CDR3 is 15 amino acids. Germline V gene data show CDR1 as MGHRA and CDR2 as YSYEKL. The CDR3 reads CASSLVLDSNQPQHF. The DNA for the CDR3 is TGCGCCAGCAGCCTGGTTTTAGATAGCAATCAGCCCCAGCATTTT.

This chain joins TRBV2 and TRBJ1-4; 9 bases are shared with TRBD1. The CDR3 covers 16 residues. J was trimmed by 2 bases and V by 6 bases; bases with no gene match: 7. Germline V CDR1 and CDR2: SNHLY, FYNNEI. The CDR3 coding sequence is TGTGCCAGCAGGATTGACAGGGGGGGGACTAATGAAAAACTGTTTTTT. Amino acid sequence: CASRIDRGGTNEKLFF.

The chain recombines TRBV7-8 with TRBJ1-1; 7 bases agree with TRBD1. Germline lookup yields CDR1 SGHVS and CDR2 FQNEAQ. The CDR3 runs to 17 residues. With V trimmed by 0 bases and J by 1 base, 8 bases remained unmatched. CDR3 nucleotide sequence: TGTGCCAGCAGCTTAGCGGGATACAGGGGTCGGAACACTGAAGCTTTCTTT. Translation: CASSLAGYRGRNTEAFF. The whole variable domain, remainder taken from reference TRBV7-8 and TRBJ1-1, is GAGVSQSPRYKVAKRGQDVALRCDPISGHVSLFWYQQALGQGPEFLTYFQNEAQLDKSGLPSDRFFAERPEGSVSTLKIQRTQQEDSAVYLCASSLAGYRGRNTEAFFGQGTRLTVV.

The gene calls are TRBV30 and TRBJ2-3, with 9 bases identical to TRBD2. The CDR3 runs 15 residues. Germline V CDR1 and CDR2: GTSNPN, SVGIG (reference sequence). Trimming at V came to 0 bases and at J to 4 bases, leaving 5 bases not matched to a gene. The CDR3 bases are TGTGCCTGGAGTGTGCTAGCGGGGAGGGCAGATACGCAGTATTTT. As protein: CAWSVLAGRADTQYF.

The chain has TRBV5-6 and TRBJ1-1; 9 bases agree with TRBD1. With V trimmed by 0 bases and J by 4 bases, 4 bases remained unmatched. This CDR3 is built from 15 residues. From germline, CDR1 is SGHDT and CDR2 YYEEEE. CDR3 residues: CASSLVGQGVTEAFF. In DNA, the CDR3 is TGTGCCAGCAGCTTGGTGGGACAGGGCGTCACTGAAGCTTTCTTT.

V and J are TRBV27 and TRBJ2-1; 13 bases agree with TRBD2. This CDR3 has 16 amino acids. The V gene's germline CDR1 is MNHEY and CDR2 SMNVEV (reference sequence). J lost 4 bases, V lost 4 bases, and 4 bases had no gene match. The CDR3 sequence: CASSWTSGGLYNEQFF. The DNA of the CDR3 is TGTGCCAGCAGTTGGACTAGCGGGGGTTTATACAATGAGCAGTTCTTC.

The rearrangement links TRBV10-2 to TRBJ2-1, with TRBD2 identical over 10 bases. Germline assignment: CDR1 WSHSY and CDR2 SAAADI. V lost 10 bases and J lost 7; bases outside the gene matches: 16. CDR3 length: 16 amino acids. Written as DNA, the CDR3 is TGCGCCACCCTCCACCCAGAGCGGGAGGGTGGTAATGAGCAGTTCTTC. This sequence encodes CATLHPEREGGNEQFF.

The V gene is TRBV20-1, the J gene TRBJ2-5; tentatively, D is TRBD2 (6 bases). Trimming pared 3 bases from V and 4 bases from J, leaving 9 bases between. The CDR3 spans 12 residues. Germline CDR1 reads DFQATT; CDR2 reads SNEGSKA (reference sequence). The CDR3 loop reads CSASRGTETQYF. CDR3 DNA sequence: TGCAGTGCTAGTCGGGGGACAGAGACCCAGTACTTC.

This clone was observed once. J is TRBJ2-7 and V is TRBV28, with TRBD2 matching over 9 bases. This CDR3 has 16 amino acids. Losses at the gene ends were 8 bases for V and 0 bases for J; bases not matched to a gene: 11. Germline CDR1 is MDHEN and CDR2 is SYDVKM. The CDR3 protein is CASRRGGGRASYEQYF. The CDR3 DNA is TGTGCCAGCCGTCGAGGGGGCGGGAGGGCCTCCTACGAGCAGTACTTC.

The chain joins TRBV19 to TRBJ2-1; TRBD2 is a possible D gene (6 bases). Germline-derived CDR1 and CDR2 are LNHDA and SQIVND (reference sequence). Trimming took off 3 bases at V and 3 bases at J, with 15 bases between the two ends. The CDR3 sequence is 16 residues long. The CDR3 reads CASSIVAGNIYNEQFF. CDR3 DNA: TGTGCCAGTAGTATTGTTGCGGGAAATATCTACAATGAGCAGTTCTTC.

V gene TRBV11-2 combines with J gene TRBJ2-3; 9 bases agree with TRBD2. Germline loops: CDR1 SGHAT, CDR2 FQNNGV. The CDR3 sequence is 17 residues long. V lost 5 bases to trimming and J lost 7 bases; unmatched junction nucleotides: 16. In DNA form, the CDR3 reads TGTGCCAGCAGCCTACGGCGTTTGGGGACTAGCTTTCATACGCAGTATTTT. Translated: CASSLRRLGTSFHTQYF.

CDR3 loop: CASSVMTGVSPLHF. The CDR3 region has the DNA TGCGCCAGCAGTGTAATGACAGGGGTTTCACCCCTCCACTTT. This rearrangement joins TRBV10-2 to TRBJ1-6; TRBD1 matches 8 bases. J was trimmed by 9 bases and V by 4 bases; bases with no gene match: 5. Germline lookup yields CDR1 WSHSY and CDR2 SAAADI. The CDR3 covers 14 residues.

This clone appeared a single time. The chain links TRBV2 to TRBJ2-1, with 8 nucleotides matching TRBD1. CDR1 SNHLY and CDR2 FYNNEI come from the germline V gene. J gave up 5 bases and V 10 bases, and 1 base lay outside the gene matches. This CDR3 region has 11 residues. This chain's CDR3 is CAMTGDNEQFF. CDR3 nucleotide sequence: TGTGCCATGACAGGGGACAATGAGCAGTTCTTC. Drawing the rest from reference TRBV2 and TRBJ2-1, the complete variable domain is EPEVTQTPSHQVTQMGQEVILRCVPISNHLYFYWYRQILGQKVEFLVSFYNNEISEKSEIFDDQFSVERPDGSNFTLKIRSTKLEDSAMYFCAMTGDNEQFFGPGTRLTVL.

CDR3 nucleotide sequence: TGTGCCAGCAGCCAGGCAGGATACATAGAAGAGACCCAGTACTTC. Protein: CASSQAGYIEETQYF. The chain has TRBV6-2 or TRBV6-3 and TRBJ2-5; no clear D gene. Germline V lookup: CDR1 MNHEY, CDR2 SVGEGT. The CDR3 covers 15 residues. The germline V and J ends were trimmed by 6 bases and 3 bases, with 17 bases remaining between them.

The CDR3 reads CASSYRQGMYEQYF. CDR3 DNA: TGTGCCAGCAGCTACCGACAGGGGATGTACGAGCAGTACTTC. The rearrangement links TRBV7-2 to TRBJ2-7, with 8 bases lining up with TRBD1. CDR1 and CDR2 (germline): SGHTA, FQGNSA. The CDR3 extends over 14 amino acids. Unmatched junction bases numbered 6, after V lost 4 bases and J lost 4 bases.

V usage is TRBV30 and J usage is TRBJ1-3; D perhaps matches TRBD1 (6 bases). Germline values: CDR1 GTSNPN, CDR2 SVGIG (reference sequence). This CDR3 contains 14 residues. Trimming took off 2 bases at V and 4 bases at J, with 12 bases between the two ends. CDR3 protein: CAWSYSGVGNTIYF. In DNA, the CDR3 is TGTGCCTGGAGTTATTCAGGGGTCGGAAACACCATATATTTT.

The chain employs TRBV4-2 and TRBJ2-5, with 7 bases matching TRBD1. Germline V gives CDR1 LGHNA, CDR2 YNFKEQ. Trimming at V came to 3 bases and at J to 5 bases, leaving 9 bases not matched to a gene. This CDR3 is built from 15 residues. CDR3 DNA: TGTGCCAGCAGCCACCTCCCGGGACAGCAGGAGACCCAGTACTTC. Translating it yields CASSHLPGQQETQYF.

J is TRBJ2-1 and V is TRBV12-5; 8 positions match TRBD2. Germline V lookup: CDR1 LGHNT, CDR2 FRNRAP. V shed 7 bases, J shed 5 bases, and the junction held 10 bases outside the gene matches. CDR3 size: 15 residues. The CDR3 is CASAPLVAGHNEQFF. The CDR3 DNA reads as TGTGCTAGTGCCCCGTTGGTAGCGGGACACAATGAGCAGTTCTTC.

The rearrangement links TRBV18 to TRBJ1-3; perhaps TRBD1 as D (5 bases). CDR1 and CDR2 from the germline V gene are KGHSH and LQKENI. The length of the CDR3 is 16 residues. V dropped 1 base and J dropped 1 base, with 11 bases sitting between them. The CDR3 region is CASSPLGTESGNTIYF. The CDR3, as DNA: TGTGCCAGCTCACCACTCGGGACTGAGTCTGGAAACACCATATATTTT. Full variable domain (remainder filled in from reference TRBV18 and TRBJ1-3): NAGVMQNPRHLVRRRGQEARLRCSPMKGHSHVYWYRQLPEEGLKFMVYLQKENIIDESGMPKERFSAEFPKEGPSILRIQQVVRGDSAAYFCASSPLGTESGNTIYFGEGSWLTVV.

This clone was observed once. The gene calls are TRBV5-1 and TRBJ1-2; D uncertain. CDR1 is SGHRS, CDR2 YFSETQ, per germline. The CDR3 extends over 12 amino acids. V gave up 0 bases and J gave up 6 bases, with 6 bases separating them. The CDR3 coding sequence is TGCGCCAGCAGCTTGGGAGGGAATGGCTACACCTTC. It specifies CASSLGGNGYTF.

The chain recombines TRBV5-1 with TRBJ2-2, with 8 bases fitting TRBD2. Germline lookup yields CDR1 SGHRS and CDR2 YFSETQ. Trimming took 0 bases from V and 4 from J; bases not matched to a gene: 8. This CDR3 region has 17 residues. The CDR3 DNA follows: TGCGCCAGCAGCTTGGGGCGGGAGGTCGGCAGCACCGGGGAGCTGTTTTTT. It yields the protein CASSLGREVGSTGELFF.

The rearrangement links TRBV28 to TRBJ2-3; 7 nucleotides match TRBD1. CDR3 size: 13 residues. Per germline, CDR1 MDHEN and CDR2 SYDVKM. Germline trimming cut 5 bases from V and 1 base from J; bases unmatched to any gene: 0. The CDR3 region is CASSGQGTDTQYF. The CDR3, as DNA: TGTGCCAGCAGTGGACAGGGCACAGATACGCAGTATTTT.

The chain employs TRBV6-6 and TRBJ2-7; D gene uncertain. The CDR3 is 13 residues long. V was shortened by 6 bases and J by 0 bases, with 9 bases between the two germline ends. Per the germline V gene, CDR1 is MNHNY and CDR2 is SVGAGI (reference sequence). This chain's CDR3 is CASSPLSSYEQYF. For the CDR3, the DNA is TGTGCCAGCAGCCCTTTGAGCTCCTACGAGCAGTACTTC.

The chain uses TRBV5-1 and TRBJ2-3; 7 bases are a match to TRBD2. This CDR3 comprises 15 residues. Germline V CDR1 and CDR2: SGHRS, YFSETQ. V lost 0 bases, J lost 1 base, and 2 bases stayed unmatched. CDR3 DNA: TGCGCCAGCAGCTTGGGGGAGGGCGGCACAGATACGCAGTATTTT. The encoded protein is CASSLGEGGTDTQYF. Filled out from reference TRBV5-1 and TRBJ2-3, the complete variable domain reads KAGVTQTPRYLIKTRGQQVTLSCSPISGHRSVSWYQQTPGQGLQFLFEYFSETQRNKGNFPGRFSGRQFSNSRSEMNVSTLELGDSALYLCASSLGEGGTDTQYFGPGTRLTVL.

The chain links TRBV5-1 to TRBJ2-6, with D perhaps matching TRBD2 (6 bases). CDR1 and CDR2 (germline): SGHRS, YFSETQ. The CDR3 is 18 amino acids. Trimming took off 5 bases at V and 0 bases at J, with 18 bases between the two ends. The CDR3 protein is CASRRRELGGSGANVLTF. The CDR3 coding sequence is TGCGCCAGCAGAAGGCGGGAACTGGGGGGCTCTGGGGCCAACGTCCTGACTTTC. The complete variable domain, with remaining parts taken from reference TRBV5-1 and TRBJ2-6, reads KAGVTQTPRYLIKTRGQQVTLSCSPISGHRSVSWYQQTPGQGLQFLFEYFSETQRNKGNFPGRFSGRQFSNSRSEMNVSTLELGDSALYLCASRRRELGGSGANVLTFGAGSRLTVL.